Presented here are 31 T cell receptor beta chains from one specimen sequenced in a study of blood T cell repertoires in COVID-19. Data came from immunoSEQ multiplex PCR; TCRdb stores just in-frame clones and leaves some out. The sample has about 100,000 clones, 80% to 90% seen once. The sequencing input was peripheral blood. The receptors shown here come from a man older than 75 with active or convalescent COVID-19.

CDR3 nucleotide sequence: TGCGCCAGCAGCCAAGTCCCAGCGGCTAGAGGGACCGGGGAGCTGTTTTTT. It codes for CASSQVPAARGTGELFF. The chain joins TRBV4-1 to TRBJ2-2, with a possible D match to TRBD2 (5 bases). Germline V gives CDR1 MGHRA, CDR2 YSYEKL. The CDR3 loop spans 17 amino acids. The V and J ends lost 1 base and 5 bases respectively, with 17 bases between them.

The chain links TRBV7-2 to TRBJ1-2; 12 nucleotides align to TRBD1. The J segment lost 6 bases and the V segment lost 4 bases, leaving 9 bases of the junction unmatched. Germline CDR1 and CDR2: SGHTA and FQGNSA. This CDR3 is 16 amino acids long. CDR3 nucleotides: TGTGCCAGCAGCTCCCCGGGACAGGGGGCCGAAGATGGCTACACCTTC. Translated, it gives CASSSPGQGAEDGYTF.

The chain uses TRBV6-1 and TRBJ2-5; D remains ambiguous. V was clipped by 5 bases and J by 2 bases, with 12 bases between them. The CDR3 loop spans 14 amino acids. CDR1 and CDR2 (germline): MNHNS, SASEGT. CDR3 sequence reads: CASSPRSAQETQYF. DNA for the CDR3: TGTGCCAGCAGTCCCCGAAGTGCGCAAGAGACCCAGTACTTC.

A remark on this clone: Other DNA sequences within the sample encode an identical CDR3. The chain couples TRBV5-5 to TRBJ1-1, with TRBD1 identical over 10 bases. The CDR3 totals 15 residues. The germline gives CDR1 SGHKS, CDR2 YYEKEE (reference sequence). J lost 3 bases, V lost 4 bases, and 6 bases had no gene match. The DNA of the CDR3 is TGTGCCAGCAGCCCCAGGACAGGGGGGGACACTGAAGCTTTCTTT. Its protein is CASSPRTGGDTEAFF.

This chain links TRBV5-4 with TRBJ2-3; 8 nucleotides match TRBD1. CDR3 length: 18 amino acids. J gave up 6 bases and V 3 bases, and 18 bases lay outside the gene matches. Germline CDR1 and CDR2: SGHNT and YYREEE (reference sequence). The chain's CDR3 is CASSSYTGTGRISDTQYF. The DNA for the CDR3 is TGTGCCAGCAGCTCGTATACCGGGACAGGTAGGATATCGGATACGCAGTATTTT.

The J gene is TRBJ2-1, the V gene TRBV5-1; TRBD2 matches at 7 bases. The CDR3 spans 15 residues. Germline CDR1 SGHRS, CDR2 YFSETQ. With 0 bases clipped from V and 3 bases from J, the junction kept 3 bases outside the gene matches. In DNA form, the CDR3 reads TGCGCCAGCAGCTTGGCCTCTAGCGGCTACAATGAGCAGTTCTTC. This sequence encodes CASSLASSGYNEQFF.

The chain carries TRBV5-6 and TRBJ2-5; D might be TRBD1 (5 bases). The CDR3 extends over 14 amino acids. Germline V CDR1 and CDR2: SGHDT, YYEEEE. Trimming took off 2 bases at V and 2 bases at J, with 10 bases between the two ends. The CDR3: CASSLQQGQETQYF. DNA of the CDR3: TGTGCCAGCAGCTTACAGCAGGGACAAGAGACCCAGTACTTC.

The genes are TRBV6-2 or TRBV6-3 and TRBJ2-1, with a weak D call TRBD2 (6 bases). Germline assignment: CDR1 MNHEY and CDR2 SVGEGT. The CDR3 is made up of 14 amino acids. With 4 bases removed from V and 4 bases from J, the gap between germline ends came to 11 bases. The CDR3 reads CASSSSGLYNEQFF. CDR3 sequence (DNA): TGTGCCAGCAGTTCGTCGGGACTTTACAATGAGCAGTTCTTC.

The chain couples TRBV7-2 to TRBJ1-6; D gene ambiguous. Looked up from germline, CDR1 is SGHTA and CDR2 is FQGNSA. There are 17 residues in the CDR3. The V and J ends lost 5 bases and 1 base respectively, with 15 bases between them. Here the CDR3 reads CASSLRGGLSYNSPLHF. In DNA, the CDR3 is TGTGCCAGCAGCCTACGGGGTGGGTTATCCTATAATTCACCCCTCCACTTT.

The chain recombines TRBV9 with TRBJ1-5, with TRBD1 matching over 8 bases. The CDR3 extends over 15 amino acids. V was clipped by 3 bases and J by 6 bases; unmatched bases: 8. Germline lookup yields CDR1 SGDLS and CDR2 YYNGEE. The CDR3 loop reads CASSASGGPGQPQHF. CDR3 nucleotides: TGTGCCAGCAGCGCCTCAGGGGGCCCAGGTCAGCCCCAGCATTTT.

The CDR3 coding sequence is TGTGCCAGCAGCTGGGAACAGGGCTCCTACAATGAGCAGTTCTTC. Protein: CASSWEQGSYNEQFF. The chain is built from TRBV5-4 and TRBJ2-1; D might be TRBD1 (6 bases). V was cut by 3 bases and J by 0 bases, with 10 bases left in between. This CDR3 comprises 15 residues. The germline V gene encodes CDR1 SGHNT and CDR2 YYREEE (reference sequence). The full variable domain, completed using reference TRBV5-4 and TRBJ2-1, is ETGVTQSPTHLIKTRGQQVTLRCSSQSGHNTVSWYQQALGQGPQFIFQYYREEENGRGNFPPRFSGLQFPNYSSELNVNALELDDSALYLCASSWEQGSYNEQFFGPGTRLTVL.

The chain links TRBV7-2 to TRBJ1-3; TRBD1 matches at 9 bases. The germline V gene encodes CDR1 SGHTA and CDR2 FQGNSA. This CDR3 has 17 amino acids. J was trimmed by 4 bases and V by 5 bases; bases with no gene match: 12. CDR3 sequence: CASSPGQGLSGGNTIYF. For the CDR3, the DNA is TGTGCCAGCAGCCCAGGACAGGGGCTGTCGGGAGGAAACACCATATATTTT.

The chain carries TRBV7-9 and TRBJ2-1; D may be TRBD2 (6 bases). The V end lost 5 bases, the J end lost 7 bases, and 18 bases lay between the germline ends. This CDR3 comprises 15 residues. Germline V gene data show CDR1 as SEHNR and CDR2 as FQNEAQ (reference sequence). The CDR3 coding sequence is TGTGCCAGCAGCAAATTGGGTGGGAGGATAAATGAGCAGTTCTTC. The encoded protein is CASSKLGGRINEQFF. The complete variable domain, with remaining parts taken from reference TRBV7-9 and TRBJ2-1, reads DTGVSQNPRHKITKRGQNVTFRCDPISEHNRLYWYRQTLGQGPEFLTYFQNEAQLEKSRLLSDRFSAERPKGSFSTLEIQRTEQGDSAMYLCASSKLGGRINEQFFGPGTRLTVL.

The rearrangement uses TRBV14 and TRBJ2-6; a possible D gene is TRBD1 (6 bases). CDR1 and CDR2 from the germline V gene are SGHDN and FVKESK. This CDR3 spans 16 amino acids. The germline V and J ends were trimmed by 3 bases and 2 bases, with 11 bases remaining between them. The CDR3 bases are TGTGCCAGCAGCCACCAATGGGGGCCTGGGGCCAACGTCCTGACTTTC. It is translated as CASSHQWGPGANVLTF.

The sample holds one count of this clone. V is TRBV19 and J is TRBJ2-2, with 11 positions matching TRBD1. V gave up 7 bases and J gave up 3 bases; unmatched junction bases: 4. CDR3 length: 15 amino acids. Germline assignment: CDR1 LNHDA and CDR2 SQIVND (reference sequence). The chain's CDR3 is CASTRTGGHTGELFF. The CDR3 nucleotides read TGTGCCAGTACCAGGACAGGGGGCCACACCGGGGAGCTGTTTTTT.

The V gene is TRBV7-2, the J gene TRBJ2-1, with 14 bases identical to TRBD2. The V gene's germline CDR1 is SGHTA and CDR2 FQGNSA. The V segment lost 5 bases and the J segment 5 bases; nucleotides outside the gene matches: 14. This CDR3 region has 19 residues. Here the CDR3 DNA reads TGTGCCAGCAGCCCAAGAGGGACTAGCGGGAGAATCATGAACAATGAGCAGTTCTTC. Translation: CASSPRGTSGRIMNNEQFF. The variable domain in full, with the rest retrieved from reference TRBV7-2 and TRBJ2-1, is GAGVSQSPSNKVTEKGKDVELRCDPISGHTALYWYRQSLGQGLEFLIYFQGNSAPDKSGLPSDRFSAERTGGSVSTLTIQRTQQEDSAVYLCASSPRGTSGRIMNNEQFFGPGTRLTVL.

This clone was observed a few times. The chain recombines TRBV29-1 with TRBJ2-1; 10 bases are a match to TRBD2. Germline V gene lookup returns CDR1 SQVTM and CDR2 ANQGSEA. The junction had 6 bases not matched to a gene; V was cut back by 7 bases and J by 3 bases. The CDR3 is made up of 14 amino acids. DNA for the CDR3: TGCAGCGGGGCACGACTAGCGGGCTACAATGAGCAGTTCTTC. Its translation is CSGARLAGYNEQFF.

This rearrangement joins TRBV6-5 to TRBJ1-1; no definite D call. Germline lookup yields CDR1 MNHEY and CDR2 SVGAGI. The V gene lost 7 bases and the J gene lost 2 bases, with 14 bases spanning the gap. The CDR3 runs to 14 residues. CDR3 sequence (DNA): TGTGCCAGCACACGAGACATTACAAACACTGAAGCTTTCTTT. Translating it yields CASTRDITNTEAFF.

The CDR3 DNA reads TGCGCCAGCAGCGCAAACTCCGGGACTAGCGGGAGGGCCGAGCAGTTCTTC. Its protein is CASSANSGTSGRAEQFF. The chain links TRBV5-1 to TRBJ2-1, with 16 bases that match TRBD2. Germline loops: CDR1 SGHRS, CDR2 YFSETQ. The CDR3 has 17 amino acids. The junction had 11 bases not matched to a gene; V was cut back by 4 bases and J by 10 bases.

The chain combines TRBV29-1 with TRBJ2-1; 7 bases fit TRBD1. V dropped 7 bases and J dropped 1; count of bases not matched to a gene: 10. In germline, CDR1 is SQVTM, CDR2 ANQGSEA. The CDR3 covers 15 residues. CDR3 DNA sequence: TGCAGCGCTGACCAGACAGGGCGATCCTACAATGAGCAGTTCTTC. It is translated as CSADQTGRSYNEQFF.

This clone has only one observation. This chain links TRBV15 with TRBJ2-5, with a tentative D call TRBD2 (5 bases). CDR3 size: 14 residues. Trimming removed 1 base from V and 0 bases from J, with 6 bases in between. Germline lookup yields CDR1 LNHNV and CDR2 YYDKDF (reference sequence). CDR3 residues: CATSRGEYQETQYF. The CDR3 DNA is TGTGCCACCAGCAGAGGGGAGTACCAAGAGACCCAGTACTTC.

The chain is built from TRBV6-1 and TRBJ1-1; a possible D gene is TRBD1 (5 bases). Germline V gives CDR1 MNHNS, CDR2 SASEGT. The V end lost 0 bases, the J end lost 4 bases, and 9 bases lay between the germline ends. The CDR3 extends over 14 amino acids. The CDR3 is CASSEAAGGTEAFF. CDR3 nucleotide sequence: TGTGCCAGCAGTGAAGCGGCCGGGGGCACTGAAGCTTTCTTT.

This chain uses TRBV9 with TRBJ1-2; D possibly corresponds to TRBD1 (6 bases). Looked up from germline, CDR1 is SGDLS and CDR2 is YYNGEE. The CDR3 contains 15 residues. Trimming cost V 0 bases and J 7 bases, with 16 bases left between them. The CDR3 DNA follows: TGTGCCAGCAGCGTAGGTGGGGGCTTCCCCTCTGGCTACACCTTC. It translates to CASSVGGGFPSGYTF.

The gene calls are TRBV7-9 and TRBJ2-1; 14 nucleotides agree with TRBD2. Trimming removed 4 bases from V and 0 bases from J; junction bases left unmatched: 8. The CDR3 totals 19 residues. Looked up from germline, CDR1 is SEHNR and CDR2 is FQNEAQ (reference sequence). CDR3 sequence: CASSSPGLAGVGSYNEQFF. The CDR3 DNA follows: TGTGCCAGCAGCTCCCCGGGACTAGCGGGAGTGGGCTCCTACAATGAGCAGTTCTTC.

The V gene is TRBV5-6, the J gene TRBJ1-2; 10 bases are shared with TRBD1. With V trimmed by 0 bases and J by 8 bases, 7 bases remained unmatched. This CDR3 region has 15 residues. Per germline, CDR1 SGHDT and CDR2 YYEEEE. As DNA, the CDR3 is TGTGCCAGCAGCTTGGTGGGGGACAGGGGCGACGGCTACACCTTC. Its translation is CASSLVGDRGDGYTF.

The chain joins TRBV7-9 to TRBJ1-5, with 11 positions matching TRBD1. Germline CDR1 SEHNR, CDR2 FQNEAQ (reference sequence). There are 16 residues in the CDR3. V lost 4 bases and J lost 0; bases outside the gene matches: 2. The CDR3 sequence: CASSYGTGGSNQPQHF. CDR3 in DNA: TGTGCCAGCAGCTACGGGACAGGGGGTAGCAATCAGCCCCAGCATTTT.

This clone showed up just a few times. The V and J genes are TRBV28 and TRBJ1-4; the match to TRBD1 covers 7 bases. Germline V gene data show CDR1 as MDHEN and CDR2 as SYDVKM. V dropped 5 bases and J dropped 0; count of bases not matched to a gene: 6. The CDR3 is 16 amino acids. This CDR3 is CASSRQTGATNEKLFF. CDR3 DNA: TGTGCCAGCAGTAGACAAACAGGGGCAACTAATGAAAAACTGTTTTTT. Complete variable domain (other parts from reference TRBV28 and TRBJ1-4): DVKVTQSSRYLVKRTGEKVFLECVQDMDHENMFWYRQDPGLGLRLIYFSYDVKMKEKGDIPEGYSVSREKKERFSLILESASTNQTSMYLCASSRQTGATNEKLFFGSGTQLSVL.

This clone was counted between two and nine times. The chain links TRBV18 to TRBJ2-3, with TRBD1 matching over 7 bases. CDR1 and CDR2 (germline): KGHSH, LQKENI. There are 15 residues in the CDR3. V lost 6 bases and J lost 3; bases outside the gene matches: 9. The CDR3 reads CASSPLDRETDTQYF. The CDR3 DNA is TGTGCCAGCTCGCCCCTTGACAGGGAAACAGATACGCAGTATTTT.

The chain is built from TRBV4-1 and TRBJ2-3; 9 bases align to TRBD2. CDR1 is MGHRA and CDR2 is YSYEKL in the germline V gene. Unmatched junction bases numbered 6, after V lost 1 base and J lost 7 bases. The CDR3 consists of 15 residues. The CDR3 coding sequence is TGCGCCAGCAGCCAAGGACTAGCGGAGGCCTATACGCAGTATTTT. This sequence encodes CASSQGLAEAYTQYF.

V gene TRBV5-1 combines with J gene TRBJ1-1; 7 positions agree with TRBD1. The CDR3 runs to 15 residues. Losses at the gene ends were 0 bases for V and 4 bases for J; bases not matched to a gene: 6. Germline V gives CDR1 SGHRS, CDR2 YFSETQ. The CDR3 region is CASSLVSGGPTEAFF. The CDR3 DNA is TGCGCCAGCAGCTTGGTGTCAGGGGGACCCACTGAAGCTTTCTTT.

This clone was seen a handful of times. The chain is built from TRBV7-2 and TRBJ1-3; D may be TRBD1 (5 bases). V was pared by 4 bases and J by 5 bases, with 18 bases between. CDR3 length: 16 amino acids. Germline assignment: CDR1 SGHTA and CDR2 FQGNSA. CDR3 loop: CASSYAGSGGRNTIYF. The CDR3, as DNA: TGTGCCAGCAGCTACGCCGGTTCGGGGGGTAGAAACACCATATATTTT.